A single sample is the source of the 27 T cell receptor beta chains below, sequenced in a study of tumor-infiltrating lymphocytes in primary liver carcinoma. The researchers produced TCR beta cDNA from 450 to 600 ng total RNA with a constant-region primer. Sequencing libraries for TCR beta derived from three nested multiplex PCR rounds that used slightly modified ARM-PCR. PCR rounds one and two used TRBV1-TRBV30 forward primers with a C-beta reverse primer for around 9 cycles each. In TCRdb, the multiplex PCR reads were re-called with MiXCR into one record per CDR3 protein. The data hold some 120,000 distinct CDR3 sequences, with 55% to 75% observed a single time. Both RNA and DNA were isolated together from roughly 20-30 mg of bulk tissue that had not been sorted. The source material was liver tumor tissue from sampling region 3. The subset is: tumor region T3, left-lateral pole. The origin of the receptors is an older woman with primary liver carcinoma and hepatitis B virus infection.

This clonotype was picked up a small number of times. The chain joins TRBV11-2 to TRBJ2-3; D is perhaps TRBD2 (6 bases). From germline, CDR1 is SGHAT and CDR2 FQNNGV. The CDR3 is 13 amino acids. This CDR3 is CTSSSRSTDTQYF. The CDR3 region has the DNA TGTACTAGCAGCTCAAGATCAACAGATACGCAGTATTTT.

Details on this clonotype: A read error may explain this, as a much larger clone is one base away. The chain links TRBV28 to TRBJ1-5; D is unresolved. Germline CDR1 MDHEN, CDR2 SYDVKM. This CDR3 spans 12 amino acids. In nucleotides, the CDR3 is TGTGACAGCCATTCCCCGAATCAGCCCCAGCATTTT. It specifies CDSHSPNQPQHF. The variable domain in full, completed from reference TRBV28 and TRBJ1-5, reads DVKVTQSSRYLVKRTGEKVFLECVQDMDHENMFWYRQDPGLGLRLIYFSYDVKMKEKGDIPEGYSVSREKKERFSLILESASTNQTSMYLCDSHSPNQPQHFGDGTRLSIL.

The genes are TRBV15 and TRBJ2-3, with 7 nucleotides matching TRBD2. Losses at the gene ends were 0 bases for V and 4 bases for J; bases not matched to a gene: 10. CDR1 and CDR2 (germline): LNHNV, YYDKDF (reference sequence). This CDR3 is built from 17 residues. The CDR3 DNA is TGTGCCACCAGCAGAGAAGGTGCGGGAGTAAACGCAGATACGCAGTATTTT. It yields the protein CATSREGAGVNADTQYF.

Ten or more counts support this clonotype. The genes are TRBV6-1 and TRBJ2-7, with D perhaps TRBD2 (7 bases). Germline values: CDR1 MNHNS, CDR2 SASEGT. V was trimmed by 4 bases and J by 3 bases, leaving 13 bases between them. The CDR3 consists of 14 residues. CDR3 amino acids: CASSVEGGVYEQYF. CDR3 bases: TGTGCCAGCAGTGTGGAGGGGGGGGTCTACGAGCAGTACTTC.

This chain uses TRBV11-3 with TRBJ2-3; TRBD1 matches 8 bases. V was clipped by 8 bases and J by 6 bases; unmatched bases: 16. Germline CDR1 reads SGHNT; CDR2 reads YENEEA. This CDR3 has 16 residues. The DNA of the CDR3 is TGTGCCAGCGGCCCCCGACAGGGGTCAACCACGGATACGCAGTATTTT. This gives the protein CASGPRQGSTTDTQYF.

About this clonotype itself: One junction end does not reproduce the germline sequence, and a read error may be involved. This chain uses TRBV11-2 with TRBJ1-2, with D hard to call. Germline CDR1 reads SGHAT; CDR2 reads FQNNGV. The CDR3 is 12 amino acids. Written as DNA, the CDR3 is TGTGCCAGCAGCTATCTGACCTATGGCTACATCTTC. Amino acid sequence: CASSYLTYGYIF.

In this sample, this clonotype turned up a few times. At one of its ends the junction is not consistent with the germline gene, which may arise from a read error. The V and J genes are TRBV7-9 and TRBJ2-7; D ambiguous. There are 13 residues in the CDR3. The V gene's germline CDR1 is SEHNR and CDR2 FQNEAQ (reference sequence). Here the CDR3 DNA reads TGTGCCGGCAGCTTAGCACTAATGGGCGAGCAGTACTTC. Its protein product is CAGSLALMGEQYF.

For this clonotype: This is likely a read error, given that the CDR3 carries no conserved phenylalanine or tryptophan at its end. This sequence joins TRBV29-1 and TRBJ1-1, with D tentatively TRBD1 (5 bases). Germline loops: CDR1 SQVTM, CDR2 ANQGSEA. CDR3 length: 12 residues. The CDR3 bases are TGTAGCGGGACCATAGGCGACACTGAAGCTTTCTCT. Protein product: CSGTIGDTEAFS.

A word on this clonotype: At one end the junction does not follow the germline gene, possibly because of a read error. The rearrangement links TRBV30 to TRBJ1-2, with D tentatively TRBD1 (6 bases). The CDR3 runs to 13 residues. Germline CDR1 and CDR2: GTSNPN and SVGIG (reference sequence). The CDR3 here is CVWSMGGLYGYTF. In DNA form, the CDR3 reads TGTGTCTGGAGTATGGGGGGCCTATATGGCTACACCTTC.

The DNA for the CDR3 is TGTGCCAGCAGCGGGGGACTAGCGGTAGGGCAAAGGACCGGGGAGCTGTTTTTT. Protein sequence: CASSGGLAVGQRTGELFF. The rearrangement uses TRBV11-3 and TRBJ2-2, with 11 bases fitting TRBD2. Germline lookup yields CDR1 SGHNT and CDR2 YENEEA. CDR3 length: 18 residues. J was trimmed by 5 bases and V by 5 bases; bases with no gene match: 13.

As regards this clonotype: This may stem from a read error, because a much larger clone lies one nucleotide away. This chain uses TRBV10-3 with TRBJ2-1; maybe TRBD2 (6 bases). The germline CDR1 and CDR2 sequences are ENHRY and SYGVKD. The CDR3 sequence is 14 residues long. The CDR3 is CAISDLTSINERFF. The CDR3 DNA follows: TGTGCCATCAGTGATCTTACTAGCATCAATGAGCGGTTCTTC.

The chain uses TRBV11-2 and TRBJ1-2; maybe TRBD1 (5 bases). Germline V lookup: CDR1 SGHAT, CDR2 FQNNGV. V was cut by 7 bases and J by 11 bases, with 23 bases left in between. The CDR3 loop spans 14 amino acids. The CDR3 coding sequence is TGTGCCAGCACCCCTCAAAGGGGAGGTAGGGATTACACCTTC. Encoded protein: CASTPQRGGRDYTF.

A remark on this clonotype: One end of the junction does not line up with germline, which may come from a read error. The V call is TRBV6-2 or TRBV6-3, the J call TRBJ2-2; TRBD1 aligns across 7 bases. The CDR3 consists of 17 residues. Germline V gives CDR1 MNHEY, CDR2 SVGEGT. CDR3 coding DNA: TGTGCTAGCACCCCACAACCTGACAGGGTGGACACCGGGGAGCTGTTATTT. Protein product: CASTPQPDRVDTGELLF.

This clonotype was seen just once. This is likely a read error, given that the CDR3 carries no conserved phenylalanine or tryptophan at its end. The chain joins TRBV11-2 to TRBJ2-5; D gene uncertain. V was clipped by 3 bases and J by 5 bases, with 10 bases between them. Germline V gene data show CDR1 as SGHAT and CDR2 as FQNNGV. The CDR3 is 13 residues long. The chain's CDR3 is CASSFGPQETQYL. In nucleotides, the CDR3 is TGTGCCAGCAGCTTCGGACCGCAGGAGACCCAGTACCTC.

Worth noting for this clonotype: Germline is not matched at one junction end, which may reflect a read error. V and J are TRBV29-1 and TRBJ1-1; D possibly corresponds to TRBD1 (6 bases). Germline CDR1 is SQVTM and CDR2 is ANQGSEA. The CDR3 runs to 15 residues. For the CDR3, the DNA is TGCAGTGTTGAAGGTGGGAGGGCCAGGGGCACTGAAGCTTTCTTT. Translation: CSVEGGRARGTEAFF.

About this clonotype itself: One junction end does not reproduce the germline sequence, and a read error may be involved. The chain uses TRBV4-1 and TRBJ1-5; D might be TRBD1 (6 bases). The CDR3 sequence is 19 residues long. Germline loops: CDR1 MGHRA, CDR2 YSYEKL. CDR3 sequence (DNA): TGCGCCAGCGGCCAAGTCGGGGGGGGCAAACTGTATAGCAATCAGCCCCAGCATTTT. Translating it yields CASGQVGGGKLYSNQPQHF.

Note on this clonotype: The germline gene is not matched at one end of the junction; a read error may be the cause. The V gene is TRBV29-1, the J gene TRBJ2-3, with a tentative D call TRBD1 (5 bases). The CDR3 loop spans 12 amino acids. CDR1 is SQVTM, CDR2 ANQGSEA, per germline. In DNA form, the CDR3 reads TGCAGTGTTATAACAGGCACAGATACGCCGTATTTT. This sequence encodes CSVITGTDTPYF.

Note on this clonotype: An end of the junction differs from the germline gene, which may be a read error. The chain recombines TRBV11-3 with TRBJ2-4; 14 bases align to TRBD2. The CDR3 spans 18 residues. Germline CDR1 is SGHNT and CDR2 is YENEEA. The CDR3 loop reads CASSRARLAGGWENIQYF. In DNA, the CDR3 is TGTGCCAGCAGCCGGGCCCGACTAGCGGGAGGGTGGGAAAACATACAGTACTTC.

There are many counts of this clonotype. This chain connects TRBV6-6 to TRBJ2-1, with 10 bases aligning to TRBD2. V was pared by 2 bases and J by 8 bases, with 3 bases of the junction left unmatched. Germline CDR1 MNHNY, CDR2 SVGAGI (reference sequence). The CDR3 covers 14 residues. CDR3 nucleotides: TGTGCCAGCAGTTACGGGACTAGCGTTCATGAGCAGTTCTTC. Translation gives CASSYGTSVHEQFF.

This clonotype was counted ten times or more. The chain is built from TRBV29-1 and TRBJ2-3; possibly TRBD2 for D (5 bases). The V and J ends lost 8 bases and 2 bases respectively, with 14 bases between them. Germline V gene lookup returns CDR1 SQVTM and CDR2 ANQGSEA. The CDR3 has 13 residues. The CDR3 loop reads CSSSPGNTDTQYF. The CDR3 coding sequence is TGCAGCTCGAGCCCGGGGAACACAGATACGCAGTATTTT.

By sample share, this clonotype is medium-sized. The CDR3: CASRSSRAGGPHNEQFF. CDR3 coding DNA: TGTGCCAGCAGGAGTAGCAGGGCGGGAGGCCCCCACAATGAGCAGTTCTTC. V gene TRBV11-2 combines with J gene TRBJ2-1; 8 bases match TRBD2. The length of the CDR3 is 17 residues. V lost 6 bases to trimming and J lost 5 bases; unmatched junction nucleotides: 15. Germline assignment: CDR1 SGHAT and CDR2 FQNNGV.

V is TRBV7-9 and J is TRBJ2-1; no definite D call. CDR3 length: 18 residues. Germline CDR1 reads SEHNR; CDR2 reads FQNEAQ (reference sequence). V was cut by 3 bases and J by 4 bases, with 22 bases left in between. CDR3 loop: CASSLDGRIRVGYNEQFF. The CDR3 nucleotides read TGTGCCAGCAGCTTGGATGGACGGATACGAGTAGGGTACAATGAGCAGTTCTTC.

With respect to this clonotype: A much larger clone differs by one base, so this may be a read error. The CDR3 protein is CAIQGISYEQYF. The CDR3 coding sequence is TGTGCCATCCAAGGGATCTCCTACGAGCAGTACTTC. The V and J genes are TRBV28 and TRBJ2-7; D is ambiguous. Germline V gives CDR1 MDHEN, CDR2 SYDVKM. This CDR3 spans 12 amino acids. Trimming removed 10 bases from V and 0 bases from J, with 10 bases in between.

This clonotype has a count of ten or more. The J gene is TRBJ2-3, the V gene TRBV7-9, with 13 bases aligning to TRBD2. The length of the CDR3 is 15 residues. With 5 bases clipped from V and 6 bases from J, the junction kept 5 bases outside the gene matches. Germline values: CDR1 SEHNR, CDR2 FQNEAQ (reference sequence). The CDR3 is CASSGTSGISDTQYF. The CDR3 bases are TGTGCCAGCAGCGGGACTAGCGGGATCTCGGATACGCAGTATTTT.

As to this clonotype: Without the conserved terminal phenylalanine or tryptophan, this CDR3 likely stems from a read error. The rearrangement links TRBV6-1 to TRBJ2-1; D possibly corresponds to TRBD1 (5 bases). V lost 5 bases and J lost 12, with 20 bases in between. This CDR3 contains 14 residues. CDR1 and CDR2 from the germline V gene are MNHNS and SASEGT. DNA for the CDR3: TGTGCCAGCAGTTTGGTCAGGGTCTTGGCCGGGCAGTTCCTC. It is translated as CASSLVRVLAGQFL.

As for this clonotype: This CDR3 is missing its conserved last phenylalanine or tryptophan, likely due to a read error. The rearrangement uses TRBV11-2 and TRBJ1-2; the D is unclear. CDR3 length: 15 residues. Looked up from germline, CDR1 is SGHAT and CDR2 is FQNNGV. Trimming removed 0 bases at V and 5 bases at J, with 13 bases between. The CDR3 reads CASSLDVVQRYGYTI. The CDR3 DNA is TGTGCCAGCAGCTTAGATGTGGTCCAGCGATATGGCTACACCATC.

About this clonotype: A much larger clone differs from this one at a single base, so this may be a read error. Written as DNA, the CDR3 is TGTGCCACCCAACGTGCGAAGCGGGATAGTGAGACCCACTACTTC. Translation: CATQRAKRDSETHYF. The rearrangement links TRBV6-6 to TRBJ2-5, with TRBD2 matching over 7 bases. Germline lookup yields CDR1 MNHNY and CDR2 SVGAGI (reference sequence). The CDR3 runs 15 residues.